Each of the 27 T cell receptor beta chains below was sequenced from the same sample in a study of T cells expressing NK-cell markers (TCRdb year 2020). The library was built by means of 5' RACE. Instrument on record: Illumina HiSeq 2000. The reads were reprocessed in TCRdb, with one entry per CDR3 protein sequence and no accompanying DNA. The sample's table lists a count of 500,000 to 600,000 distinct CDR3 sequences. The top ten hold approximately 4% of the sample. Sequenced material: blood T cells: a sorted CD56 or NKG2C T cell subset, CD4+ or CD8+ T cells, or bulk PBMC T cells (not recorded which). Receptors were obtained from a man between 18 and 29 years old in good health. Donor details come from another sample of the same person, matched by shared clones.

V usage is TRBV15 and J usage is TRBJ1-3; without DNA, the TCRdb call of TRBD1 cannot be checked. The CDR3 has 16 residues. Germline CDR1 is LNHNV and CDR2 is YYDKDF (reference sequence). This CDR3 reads CATSLSPGTSGNTIYF. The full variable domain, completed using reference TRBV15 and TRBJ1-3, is DAMVIQNPRYQVTQFGKPVTLSCSQTLNHNVMYWYQQKSSQAPKLLFHYYDKDFNNEADTPDNFQSRRPNTSFCFLDIRSPGLGDTAMYLCATSLSPGTSGNTIYFGEGSWLTVV.

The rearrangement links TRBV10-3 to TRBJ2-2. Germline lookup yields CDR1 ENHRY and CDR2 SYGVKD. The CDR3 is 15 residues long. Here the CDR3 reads CAISEFTQNTGELFF.

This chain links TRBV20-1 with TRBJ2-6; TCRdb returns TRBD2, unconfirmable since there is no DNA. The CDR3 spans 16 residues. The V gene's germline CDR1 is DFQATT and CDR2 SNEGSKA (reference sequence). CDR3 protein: CSALGGAGLVSNVLTF.

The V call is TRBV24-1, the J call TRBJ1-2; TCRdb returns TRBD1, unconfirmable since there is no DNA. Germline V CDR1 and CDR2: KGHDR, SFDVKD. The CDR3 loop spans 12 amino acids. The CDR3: CATGAELGGYTF.

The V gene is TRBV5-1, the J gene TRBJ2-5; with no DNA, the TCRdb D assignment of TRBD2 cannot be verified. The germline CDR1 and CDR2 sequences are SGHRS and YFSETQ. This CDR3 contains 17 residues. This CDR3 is CASSSGAGGSLQETQYF.

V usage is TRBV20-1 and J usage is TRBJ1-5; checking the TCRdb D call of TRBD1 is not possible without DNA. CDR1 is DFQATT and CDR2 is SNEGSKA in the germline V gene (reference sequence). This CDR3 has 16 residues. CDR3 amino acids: CSARYGTVLSNQPQHF.

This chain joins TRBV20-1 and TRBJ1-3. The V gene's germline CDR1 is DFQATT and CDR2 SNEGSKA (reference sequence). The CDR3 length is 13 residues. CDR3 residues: CSARGRIENTIYF.

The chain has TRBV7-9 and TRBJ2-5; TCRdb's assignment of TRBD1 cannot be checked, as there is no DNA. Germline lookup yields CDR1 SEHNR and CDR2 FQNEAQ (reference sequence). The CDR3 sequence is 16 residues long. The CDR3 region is CASSLGPSGPQETQYF.

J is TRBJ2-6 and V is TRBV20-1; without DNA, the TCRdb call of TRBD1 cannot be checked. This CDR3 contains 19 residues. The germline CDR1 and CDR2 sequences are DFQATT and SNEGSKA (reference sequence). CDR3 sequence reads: CSARDHTGAMMVGANVLTF.

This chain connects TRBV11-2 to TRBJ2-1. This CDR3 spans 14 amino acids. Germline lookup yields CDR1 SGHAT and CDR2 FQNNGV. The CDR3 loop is CASSSRPTIDEQFF. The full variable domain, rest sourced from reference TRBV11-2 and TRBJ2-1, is EAGVAQSPRYKIIEKRQSVAFWCNPISGHATLYWYQQILGQGPKLLIQFQNNGVVDDSQLPKDRFSAERLKGVDSTLKIQPAKLEDSAVYLCASSSRPTIDEQFFGPGTRLTVL.

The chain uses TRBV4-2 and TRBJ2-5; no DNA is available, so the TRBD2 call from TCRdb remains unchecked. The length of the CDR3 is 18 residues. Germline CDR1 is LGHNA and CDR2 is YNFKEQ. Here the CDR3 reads CASSPARLAGVGRETQYF.

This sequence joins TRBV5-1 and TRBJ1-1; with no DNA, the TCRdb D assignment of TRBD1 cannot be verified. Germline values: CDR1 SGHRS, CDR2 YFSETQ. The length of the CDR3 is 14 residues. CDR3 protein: CASSPGRVNTEAFF.

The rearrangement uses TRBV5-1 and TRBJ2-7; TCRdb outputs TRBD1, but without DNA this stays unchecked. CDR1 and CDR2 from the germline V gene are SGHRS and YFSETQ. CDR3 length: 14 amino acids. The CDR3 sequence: CASSMRWTGYEQYF. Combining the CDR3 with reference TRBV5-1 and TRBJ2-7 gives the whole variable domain KAGVTQTPRYLIKTRGQQVTLSCSPISGHRSVSWYQQTPGQGLQFLFEYFSETQRNKGNFPGRFSGRQFSNSRSEMNVSTLELGDSALYLCASSMRWTGYEQYFGPGTRLTVT.

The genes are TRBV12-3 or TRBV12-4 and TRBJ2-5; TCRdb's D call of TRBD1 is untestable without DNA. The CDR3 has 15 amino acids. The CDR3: CASSFGVGAMETQYF.

CDR3 residues: CSAPEQGFTQYF. The chain uses TRBV20-1 and TRBJ2-5; TCRdb indicates TRBD1, and absent DNA this call remains unverified. CDR1 and CDR2 (germline): DFQATT, SNEGSKA (reference sequence). The CDR3 runs to 12 residues.

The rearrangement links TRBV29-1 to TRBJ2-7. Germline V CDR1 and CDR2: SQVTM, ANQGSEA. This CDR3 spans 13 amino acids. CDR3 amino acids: CSVGFEETYEQYF.

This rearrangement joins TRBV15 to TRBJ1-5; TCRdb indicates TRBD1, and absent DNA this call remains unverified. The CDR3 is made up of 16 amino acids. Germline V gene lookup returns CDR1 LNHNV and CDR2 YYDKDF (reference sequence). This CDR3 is CATSRDRGRSNQPQHF.

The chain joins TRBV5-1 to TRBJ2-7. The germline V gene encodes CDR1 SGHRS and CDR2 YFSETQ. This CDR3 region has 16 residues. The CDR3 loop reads CASSWGPFGGLSEQYF.

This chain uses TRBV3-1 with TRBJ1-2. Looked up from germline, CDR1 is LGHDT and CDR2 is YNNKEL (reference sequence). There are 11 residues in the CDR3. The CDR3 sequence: CASSQEGGYTF.

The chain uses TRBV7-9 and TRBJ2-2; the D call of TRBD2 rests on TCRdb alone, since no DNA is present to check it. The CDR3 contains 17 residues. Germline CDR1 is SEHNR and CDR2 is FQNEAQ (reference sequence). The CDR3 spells CASSLVTSGRLRGELFF.

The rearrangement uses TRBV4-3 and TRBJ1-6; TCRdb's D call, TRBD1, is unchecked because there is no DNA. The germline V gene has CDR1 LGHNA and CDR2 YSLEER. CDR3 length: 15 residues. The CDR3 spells CASSQAGQKNSPLHF.

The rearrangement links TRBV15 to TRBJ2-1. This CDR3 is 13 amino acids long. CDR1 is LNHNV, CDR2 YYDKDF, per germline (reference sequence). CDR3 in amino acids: CATGLASYNEQFF.

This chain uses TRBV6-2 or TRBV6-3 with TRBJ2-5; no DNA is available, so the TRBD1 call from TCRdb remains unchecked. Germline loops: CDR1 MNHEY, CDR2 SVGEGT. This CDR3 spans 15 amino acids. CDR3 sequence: CASSPGTGTQETQYF.

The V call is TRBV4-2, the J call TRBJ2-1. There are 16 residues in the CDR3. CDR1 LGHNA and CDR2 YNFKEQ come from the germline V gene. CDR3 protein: CASSQPDLSSYNEQFF.

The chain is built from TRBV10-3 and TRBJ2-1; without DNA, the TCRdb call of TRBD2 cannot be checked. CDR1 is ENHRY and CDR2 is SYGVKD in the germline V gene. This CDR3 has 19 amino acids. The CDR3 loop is CAISGGTSGRPSSYNEQFF.

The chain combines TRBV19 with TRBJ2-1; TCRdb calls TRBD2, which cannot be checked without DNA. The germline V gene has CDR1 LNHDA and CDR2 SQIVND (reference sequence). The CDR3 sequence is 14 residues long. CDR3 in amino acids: CASTTGTSGRWLFF. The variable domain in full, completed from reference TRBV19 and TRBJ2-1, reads DGGITQSPKYLFRKEGQNVTLSCEQNLNHDAMYWYRQDPGQGLRLIYYSQIVNDFQKGDIAEGYSVSREKKESFPLTVTSAQKNPTAFYLCASTTGTSGRWLFFGPGTRLTVL.

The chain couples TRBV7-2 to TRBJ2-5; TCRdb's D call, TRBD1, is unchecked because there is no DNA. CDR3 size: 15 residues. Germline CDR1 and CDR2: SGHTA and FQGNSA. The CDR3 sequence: CASSQPLGKKETQYF.